Sequencing of this T cell receptor (beta chain) was carried out in a study of T cells in narcolepsy. Trimming stripped 0 bases from V and 7 bases from J, with 9 bases between. The CDR3 runs to 13 residues. In germline, CDR1 is SEHNR, CDR2 FQNEAQ (reference sequence). Libraries were prepared by immunoSEQ multiplex PCR; TCRdb keeps only in-frame clonotypes and omits some of them. The data hold about 30,000 clones, with approximately 80% observed a single time. This clone was seen a handful of times. Sequenced: CD45RA- memory CD4+ T cells from PBMCs. This receptor was taken from a human donor with narcolepsy. The chain carries TRBV7-9 and TRBJ1-2; D remains unclear. CDR3 in amino acids: CASSLAEIGGYTF. CDR3 nucleotides: TGTGCCAGCAGCTTAGCAGAAATTGGTGGCTACACCTTC. The full variable domain, with the rest looked up from reference TRBV7-9 and TRBJ1-2, is DTGVSQNPRHKITKRGQNVTFRCDPISEHNRLYWYRQTLGQGPEFLTYFQNEAQLEKSRLLSDRFSAERPKGSFSTLEIQRTEQGDSAMYLCASSLAEIGGYTFGSGTRLTVV.